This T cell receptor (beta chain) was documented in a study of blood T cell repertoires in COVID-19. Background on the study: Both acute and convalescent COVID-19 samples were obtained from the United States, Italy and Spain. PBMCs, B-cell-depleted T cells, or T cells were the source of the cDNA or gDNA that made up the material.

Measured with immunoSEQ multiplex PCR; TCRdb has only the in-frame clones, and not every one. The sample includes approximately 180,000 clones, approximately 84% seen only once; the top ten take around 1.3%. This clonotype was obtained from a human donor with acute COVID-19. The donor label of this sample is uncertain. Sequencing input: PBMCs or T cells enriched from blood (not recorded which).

CDR3 coding DNA: TGTGCCAGCACCCGGACAGGGGGCGCGGGCGGCTACACCTTC. Translation gives CASTRTGGAGGYTF. This chain links TRBV9 with TRBJ1-2, with 11 bases identical to TRBD1. The CDR3 loop spans 14 amino acids. Germline lookup yields CDR1 SGDLS and CDR2 YYNGEE. The J segment lost 8 bases and the V segment lost 6 bases, leaving 9 bases of the junction unmatched. Combining the CDR3 with reference TRBV9 and TRBJ1-2 gives the whole variable domain DSGVTQTPKHLITATGQRVTLRCSPRSGDLSVYWYQQSLDQGLQFLIQYYNGEERAKGNILERFSAQQFPDLHSELNLSSLELGDSALYFCASTRTGGAGGYTFGSGTRLTVV.